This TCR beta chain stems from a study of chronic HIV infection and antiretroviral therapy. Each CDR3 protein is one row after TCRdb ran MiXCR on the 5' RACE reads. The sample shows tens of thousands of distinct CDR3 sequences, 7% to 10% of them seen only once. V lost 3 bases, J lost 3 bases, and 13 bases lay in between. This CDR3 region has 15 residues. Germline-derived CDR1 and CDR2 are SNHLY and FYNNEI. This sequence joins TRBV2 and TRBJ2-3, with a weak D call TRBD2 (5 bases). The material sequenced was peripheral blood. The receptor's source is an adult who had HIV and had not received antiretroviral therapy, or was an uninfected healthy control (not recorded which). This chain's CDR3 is CASSEGMRETDTQYF. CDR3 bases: TGTGCCAGCAGTGAGGGTATGAGGGAGACAGATACGCAGTATTTT. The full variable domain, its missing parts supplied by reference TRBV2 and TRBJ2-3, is EPEVTQTPSHQVTQMGQEVILRCVPISNHLYFYWYRQILGQKVEFLVSFYNNEISEKSEIFDDQFSVERPDGSNFTLKIRSTKLEDSAMYFCASSEGMRETDTQYFGPGTRLTVL.